The 11 T cell receptor beta chains presented below share a single source sample, sequenced in a study of blood T cell repertoires in COVID-19 (dated by TCRdb to the early 2020s). The library was made by the immunoSEQ multiplex PCR assay. Drawn from immuneACCESS, this table holds only the in-frame rearrangements with V and J called that TCRdb kept. Clones are partly lost; checked studies trace under half to an unresolved V gene and leave the rest unexplained. This sample has about 49,000 clones in its table, and 86% of those were observed once. About 5% of the sample comes from the top ten. Sequencing used peripheral blood. The source of these receptors is a man in his forties with active COVID-19.

The chain joins TRBV27 to TRBJ2-7; TRBD1 might be the D (7 bases). Germline V lookup: CDR1 MNHEY, CDR2 SMNVEV (reference sequence). The ends were cut back, 5 bases at V and 0 bases at J, with 11 bases in the middle. The CDR3 contains 14 residues. This CDR3 is CASSPGGRSYEQYF. The CDR3 region has the DNA TGTGCCAGCAGTCCAGGGGGGCGCTCCTACGAGCAGTACTTC.

The V gene is TRBV9, the J gene TRBJ2-1; maybe TRBD2 (6 bases). Looked up from germline, CDR1 is SGDLS and CDR2 is YYNGEE. Trimming removed 0 bases from V and 2 bases from J, with 12 bases in between. The CDR3 spans 16 residues. This chain's CDR3 is CASSVGASETYNEQFF. DNA of the CDR3: TGTGCCAGCAGCGTAGGGGCTAGCGAAACCTACAATGAGCAGTTCTTC.

The rearrangement joins TRBV7-9 to TRBJ1-1; D is unclear. The germline CDR1 and CDR2 sequences are SEHNR and FQNEAQ (reference sequence). Trimming left V 4 bases short and J 0 bases short, with 6 bases between. The length of the CDR3 is 13 residues. The DNA for the CDR3 is TGTGCCAGCAGCTCTCGTCTGAACACTGAAGCTTTCTTT. Translating gives CASSSRLNTEAFF.

This sequence joins TRBV6-5 and TRBJ1-4, with 7 bases identical to TRBD1. CDR1 MNHEY and CDR2 SVGAGI come from the germline V gene. The CDR3 runs to 14 residues. The V and J ends lost 8 bases and 5 bases, in that order; junction bases with no gene match: 8. CDR3 residues: CASGGGQSNEKLFF. The CDR3 DNA sequence: TGTGCCAGCGGAGGGGGACAGTCAAATGAAAAACTGTTTTTT.

In regard to this clone: A read error may produce the germline difference seen at one junction end. V and J are TRBV30 and TRBJ2-7; perhaps TRBD2 as D (7 bases). Per the germline V gene, CDR1 is GTSNPN and CDR2 is SVGIG (reference sequence). The CDR3 runs 13 residues. CDR3 nucleotide sequence: TGTGCCTGGAGTGACGGTCAAGGGAGGGGGGATCGATTC. It codes for CAWSDGQGRGDRF.

The rearrangement links TRBV7-2 to TRBJ2-4, with a weak D call TRBD1 (5 bases). V was pared by 5 bases and J by 6 bases, with 11 bases between. Germline V gene sequence: CDR1 SGHTA, CDR2 FQGNSA. This CDR3 comprises 13 residues. CDR3 amino acids: CASSRGQGNIQYF. The CDR3 bases are TGTGCCAGCAGCCGCGGTCAGGGAAACATTCAGTACTTC.

As DNA, the CDR3 is TGTGCCAGCAGCTTAGCCGGGACAGGGGTCACAGATACGCAGTATTTT. It specifies CASSLAGTGVTDTQYF. The V gene is TRBV7-2, the J gene TRBJ2-3, with 10 bases matching TRBD1. The ends lost 0 bases at V and 2 bases at J; junction bases unmatched: 2. Looked up from germline, CDR1 is SGHTA and CDR2 is FQGNSA. The length of the CDR3 is 16 residues.

This chain uses TRBV11-2 with TRBJ1-2; 7 nucleotides agree with TRBD1. V dropped 6 bases and J dropped 0; count of bases not matched to a gene: 7. This CDR3 region has 15 residues. CDR1 and CDR2 (germline): SGHAT, FQNNGV. Here the CDR3 reads CASRMDRSTNYGYTF. CDR3 nucleotide sequence: TGTGCCAGCAGAATGGACAGGAGTACTAACTATGGCTACACCTTC.

The J gene is TRBJ2-7, the V gene TRBV10-2; D is perhaps TRBD2 (6 bases). This CDR3 comprises 15 residues. Germline lookup yields CDR1 WSHSY and CDR2 SAAADI. V was clipped by 6 bases and J by 1 base, with 16 bases between them. The DNA for the CDR3 is TGCGCCAGCAGAGAAAGGCTAGCGAGGTCCTACGAGCAGTACTTC. Encoded protein: CASRERLARSYEQYF.

The chain has TRBV5-1 and TRBJ2-3; possibly TRBD1 for D (5 bases). This CDR3 is 14 amino acids long. V was pared by 5 bases and J by 1 base, with 11 bases between. Per the germline V gene, CDR1 is SGHRS and CDR2 is YFSETQ. CDR3 residues: CASRNTGGTDTQYF. Here the CDR3 DNA reads TGCGCCAGCAGGAATACAGGAGGCACAGATACGCAGTATTTT.

The V and J genes are TRBV29-1 and TRBJ2-1, with D perhaps TRBD2 (6 bases). The V gene's germline CDR1 is SQVTM and CDR2 ANQGSEA. V was cut by 0 bases and J by 1 base, with 16 bases left in between. The CDR3 sequence is 17 residues long. Here the CDR3 reads CSVEDLGTSNSYNEQFF. CDR3 coding DNA: TGCAGCGTTGAAGATTTAGGGACTTCTAATTCCTACAATGAGCAGTTCTTC.